Reported below is one T cell receptor beta chain. Original handling: It was from reference gene primer amplification that nucleated cell counts were estimated. Measured with immunoSEQ multiplex PCR; TCRdb has only the in-frame clones, and not every one. V, J and clone size are those of that table, while D and trimming were read from the DNA. The table records about 180,000 clones, 80% to 90% of them present only once. The V and J ends lost 1 base and 0 bases respectively, with 13 bases between them. CDR1 LGHDT and CDR2 YNNKEL come from the germline V gene (reference sequence). CDR3 length: 18 amino acids. The data are from a study of blood T cell repertoires in COVID-19. Overall study context: Material from acute and convalescent COVID-19 was sourced from the United States, Italy and Spain. From T cells, B-cell-depleted T cells, or PBMCs came the material, which was cDNA or gDNA.

V gene TRBV3-1 (or the pseudogene TRBV3-2) combines with J gene TRBJ1-6; D is possibly TRBD1 (5 bases). Input material: peripheral blood. This TCR was sampled from a man in his fifties with active or convalescent COVID-19. The CDR3 here is CASSQVPGLNSYNSPLHF. The DNA for the CDR3 is TGTGCCAGCAGCCAAGTACCGGGACTTAACTCCTATAATTCACCCCTCCACTTT.